The rows below give T cell receptor beta chains drawn from one sample of a study of blood T cells in healthy people across ages. Each CDR3 protein gets one entry after TCRdb re-called the 5' RACE reads with MiXCR. The sample contains some 860,000 distinct CDR3 sequences, 45% to 70% of which appear only once. The specimen was blood. All receptors come from a man aged 40-50 years in good health. Each CDR3 is given with its conserved first and last residue. Clone size, where shown, is once, few, many, or a class for clones that have expanded.

length: 18
size: .
J: TRBJ2-7
V: TRBV12-3/TRBV12-4
CDR3: CASSSPDRWAYEGDEQYF

length: 15
size: few
J: TRBJ2-7
V: TRBV27
CDR3: CASSFRGVSSYEQYF

length: 15
size: .
J: TRBJ2-7
V: TRBV4-3
CDR3: CASSQAFQGNYEQYF

length: 16
size: few
J: TRBJ1-6
V: TRBV7-2
CDR3: CASSLFMAAEYSPLHF

length: 15
size: .
J: TRBJ2-7
V: TRBV7-9
CDR3: CASSFLAGVSYEQYF

length: 14
size: .
J: TRBJ2-1
V: TRBV7-2
CDR3: CASSRRRDYNEQFF

length: 16
size: .
J: TRBJ1-4
V: TRBV7-3
CDR3: CASSPQGGRPNEKLFF

length: 23
size: .
J: TRBJ1-4
V: TRBV12-5
CDR3: CASGLRRQGVWIGTTSTNEKLFF

length: 18
size: .
J: TRBJ1-5
V: TRBV20-1
CDR3: CSATGQGGSAGSNQPQHF

length: 14
size: .
J: TRBJ2-7
V: TRBV27
CDR3: CASTQGRELGEQYF

length: 16
size: few
J: TRBJ2-5
V: TRBV5-1
CDR3: CASSLEGTGWRETQYF

length: 15
size: .
J: TRBJ2-2
V: TRBV27
CDR3: CASSGTGRDTGELFF

length: 15
size: .
J: TRBJ2-3
V: TRBV28
CDR3: CASNGLAASTDTQYF

length: 15
size: few
J: TRBJ1-6
V: TRBV20-1
CDR3: CSAQRLSSYNSPLHF

length: 15
size: .
J: TRBJ1-1
V: TRBV12-3/TRBV12-4
CDR3: CASKPTGLPNTEAFF

length: 17
size: .
J: TRBJ2-2
V: TRBV5-5
CDR3: CASSLVVAGISTGELFF

length: 13
size: .
J: TRBJ2-1
V: TRBV27
CDR3: CPSSPRLYNEQFF